A selection of T cell receptor beta chains follows, all from one sample in a study of T cell changes during pregnancy in multiple sclerosis. Produced via immunoSEQ multiplex PCR; TCRdb's table is partial and in-frame only. Altogether about 56,000 clones are present, approximately 90% being singletons, with the ten largest covering 0.38%. This specimen consisted of CD4+ T cells from peripheral blood mononuclear cells, obtained in the third trimester of pregnancy. The receptors stem from a female donor with multiple sclerosis, enrolled in a pregnancy study. Both conserved end residues are part of each CDR3. D genes are given only for firm matches. The size of a clone is reported for some rows only, either as once, few or many, or as a class for expanded clones.

j_call cdr3_length v_call d_call clone_size cdr3_nt cdr3_aa
TRBJ2-3 11 TRBV30 TRBD1 . TGTGCCTGGAGTACAGGGGACGCGCAGTATTTT CAWSTGDAQYF
TRBJ2-5 13 TRBV7-2 . . TGTGCCAGCAGCTTGACAATCGAAGAGACCCAGTACTTC CASSLTIEETQYF
TRBJ2-1 16 TRBV6-1 TRBD1 . TGTGCCAGCAGTGACCTCAGGGGGCGGGTGATAAATGAGCAGTTCTTC CASSDLRGRVINEQFF
TRBJ1-2 15 TRBV19 . . TGTGCCAGTAGTGGCGGCAGCAGCGCTAACTATGGCTACACCTTC CASSGGSSANYGYTF
TRBJ2-7 15 TRBV2 TRBD1 . TGTGCCAGCAGCTATGGACAGGATTCCTCCTACGAGCAGTACTTC CASSYGQDSSYEQYF
TRBJ2-5 13 TRBV5-6 . . TGTGCCAGCAGCTATACAGGGTCGGAGACCCAGTACTTC CASSYTGSETQYF
TRBJ1-5 14 TRBV5-1 . . TGCGCCAGCAGGTACGGGCCTACAGGGCAGCCCCAGCATTTT CASRYGPTGQPQHF
TRBJ2-2 16 TRBV7-3 TRBD1 . TGTGCCAGCAGCGGGCCGGGACAGGTTTTGTCCGGGGAGCTGTTTTTT CASSGPGQVLSGELFF
TRBJ2-6 18 TRBV14 . . TGTGCCAGCAGCCGTTACGGGGCAGGGACTTCTGGGGCCAACGTCCTGACTTTC CASSRYGAGTSGANVLTF
TRBJ2-5 14 TRBV9 . . TGTGCCAGCGGGGGGGCGACAGGGGAAGAGACCCAGTACTTC CASGGATGEETQYF
TRBJ1-1 13 TRBV29-1 TRBD1 . TGCAGCGTGCACGGACAGGGGAACACTGAAGCTTTCTTT CSVHGQGNTEAFF
TRBJ1-2 15 TRBV6-6 . . TGTGCCAGCAGGGGGGCGTGGGGGCTTCAAGGAGGCTACACCTTC CASRGAWGLQGGYTF
TRBJ1-6 13 TRBV7-9 . . TGTGCCAGCAGGGTCGGGATCAATTCACCCCTCCACTTT CASRVGINSPLHF
TRBJ2-5 17 TRBV19 TRBD2 . TGTGCCAGTAGTCCGGGACTAGCGGGTACCAATCGGGAGACCCAGTACTTC CASSPGLAGTNRETQYF
TRBJ1-2 15 TRBV21-1 . . TGTGCCAGCAGCAAATTCTACAACGGAGTCTATGGCTACACCTTC CASSKFYNGVYGYTF
TRBJ1-2 14 TRBV27 TRBD1 . TGTGCCAGCAGTTTATCGATTCAGGGGGATGGCTACACCTTC CASSLSIQGDGYTF
TRBJ1-3 16 TRBV2 TRBD1 . TGTGCCAGCAGTGACAGGGGGTATTCGGTTGGAAACACCATATATTTT CASSDRGYSVGNTIYF
TRBJ1-2 15 TRBV7-3 . . TGTGCCAGCAGCTTAATGGGGGGGGACCCCTATGGCTACACCTTC CASSLMGGDPYGYTF
TRBJ1-1 13 TRBV5-6 . . TGTGCCAGCAGCTCCAACACGAACACTGAAGCTTTCTTT CASSSNTNTEAFF
TRBJ1-3 16 TRBV28 . many TGTGCCAGCAGTTTGCAACCCGCGGGGAAGGGAAACACCATATATTTT CASSLQPAGKGNTIYF
TRBJ1-5 13 TRBV2 TRBD1 . TGTGCCAGCAGGGGGACAGGGGATCAGCCCCAGCATTTT CASRGTGDQPQHF
TRBJ2-6 18 TRBV5-1 TRBD1 . TGCGCCAGAAAGGATGGACAGGCCCCAGCCTGTGGGGCCAACGTCCTGACTTTC CARKDGQAPACGANVLTF